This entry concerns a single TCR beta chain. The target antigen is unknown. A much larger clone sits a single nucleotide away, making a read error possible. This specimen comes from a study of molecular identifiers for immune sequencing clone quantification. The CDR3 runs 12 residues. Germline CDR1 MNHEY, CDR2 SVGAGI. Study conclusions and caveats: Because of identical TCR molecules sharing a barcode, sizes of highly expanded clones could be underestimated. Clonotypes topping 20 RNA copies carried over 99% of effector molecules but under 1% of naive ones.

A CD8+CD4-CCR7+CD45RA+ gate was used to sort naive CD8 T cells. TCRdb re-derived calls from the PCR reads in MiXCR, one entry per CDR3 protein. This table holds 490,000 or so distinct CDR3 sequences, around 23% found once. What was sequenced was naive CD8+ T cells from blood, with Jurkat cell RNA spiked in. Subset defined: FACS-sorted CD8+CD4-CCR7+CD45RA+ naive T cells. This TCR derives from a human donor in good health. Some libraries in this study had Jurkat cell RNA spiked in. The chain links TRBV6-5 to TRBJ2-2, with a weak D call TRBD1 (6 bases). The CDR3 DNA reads TGTTCCAGCGGTAGAGGGGGCGGGGAGCTGTTTTTT. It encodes CSSGRGGGELFF.